This T cell receptor (beta chain) is drawn from a study of T cells after yellow fever vaccination. The CDR3 spans 13 residues. The V gene's germline CDR1 is SGHRS and CDR2 YFSETQ. The V end was cut by 3 bases, the J end by 2 bases, with 7 bases between. 5'RACE template switching added a universal primer site and UMIs to TCR cDNA. TCRdb re-called the 5' RACE reads with MiXCR, one entry per CDR3 protein. In the table there are about 400,000 distinct CDR3 sequences, around a tenth of which are singletons. Sequenced material: PBMCs, taken on the day of the first yellow fever vaccination. The chain carries TRBV5-1 and TRBJ2-3; unclear D gene. The clonotype comes from a man between 18 and 35 years old who received the YFV17D yellow fever vaccine. The CDR3: CASSSGPTDTQYF. The CDR3 DNA reads TGCGCCAGCAGCTCCGGACCCACAGATACGCAGTATTTT.